A selection of T cell receptor beta chains follows, all from one sample in a study of T cells in localized non-small cell lung cancer. Using immunoSEQ multiplex PCR, the repertoire was profiled, and TCRdb retains in-frame clones only, with some absent. This repertoire shows around 33,000 clones, around 85% found once; its top ten account for roughly 7.2%. The material was peripheral blood, obtained before any cancer treatment. Receptors originate from a woman between 35 and 75 years old with stage I lung adenocarcinoma. Both conserved end residues are part of each CDR3. Fields, in order: J gene, clone size, V gene, D gene, CDR3 protein, CDR3 DNA. D genes are given only for firm matches. Expanded clones are given a class, and other clones once, few, many or no size at all.

>TRBJ1-3|.|TRBV5-6|.
CASSLQGNTIYF
TGTGCCAGCAGCTTACAGGGAAACACCATATATTTT
>TRBJ2-1|.|TRBV11-1|.
CASSTDRNEQFF
TGTGCCAGCAGCACCGACAGGAATGAGCAGTTCTTC
>TRBJ1-6|.|TRBV5-1|.
CASSLDLAQGSPLHF
TGCGCCAGCAGCTTGGACTTGGCCCAAGGTTCACCCCTCCACTTT
>TRBJ1-5|.|TRBV2|.
CASSGGSNSNQPQHF
TGTGCCAGCAGTGGGGGCAGTAATAGCAATCAGCCCCAGCATTTT
>TRBJ1-3|.|TRBV4-3|.
CASSQASDPGRRGNTIYF
TGCGCCAGCAGCCAAGCTTCGGACCCTGGACGCAGAGGAAACACCATATATTTT
>TRBJ2-3|.|TRBV4-2|TRBD1
CASSRRGQGEGDTQYF
TGTGCCAGCAGCCGCAGGGGACAGGGGGAAGGAGATACGCAGTATTTT
>TRBJ2-7|.|TRBV15|TRBD1
CATRRTGGDYEQYF
TGTGCCACCAGAAGGACAGGGGGGGACTACGAGCAGTACTTC
>TRBJ1-5|.|TRBV7-2|.
CASSLGPRNQPQHF
TGTGCCAGCAGCTTAGGGCCGCGGAATCAGCCCCAGCATTTT
>TRBJ1-2|.|TRBV30|.
CAWNPGVGGYTF
TGTGCCTGGAATCCGGGGGTGGGTGGCTACACCTTC
>TRBJ1-1|.|TRBV10-1|.
CASSESSANTEAFF
TGCGCCAGCAGTGAGTCGTCCGCGAACACTGAAGCTTTCTTT
>TRBJ2-1|.|TRBV6-5|.
CASSSGQKIGEQFF
TGTGCCAGCAGTAGCGGACAAAAGATCGGTGAGCAGTTCTTC
>TRBJ1-2|.|TRBV15|TRBD1
CATSRGPRGSYGYTF
TGTGCCACCAGCAGAGGTCCCAGGGGGTCCTATGGCTACACCTTC
>TRBJ1-1|.|TRBV4-1|TRBD1
CASSPPGTGSTEAFF
TGCGCCAGCAGCCCTCCCGGGACAGGGTCCACTGAAGCTTTCTTT
>TRBJ2-7|.|TRBV2|TRBD1
CASSTKTGGHEQYF
TGTGCCAGCAGTACAAAAACAGGGGGACACGAGCAGTACTTC
>TRBJ1-3|.|TRBV2|.
CASSASSGNTIYF
TGTGCCAGCAGTGCCAGCTCTGGAAACACCATATATTTT
>TRBJ1-2|.|TRBV6-5|TRBD1
CASSYSTGGRYGYTF
TGTGCCAGCAGTTATTCGACAGGGGGCCGCTATGGCTACACCTTC
>TRBJ1-2|.|TRBV21-1|.
CASSNGRSQTLGYGYTF
TGTGCCAGCAGCAATGGCCGTTCGCAGACATTGGGGTATGGCTACACCTTC
>TRBJ1-5|.|TRBV11-2|.
CASSRLGGNQPQHF
TGTGCCAGCAGCCGGTTGGGGGGCAATCAGCCCCAGCATTTT
>TRBJ2-7|.|TRBV5-4|.
CASRRSPQPGQNYEQYF
TGTGCCAGCAGGCGTTCCCCACAGCCGGGGCAGAACTACGAGCAGTACTTC
>TRBJ1-4|.|TRBV6-6|TRBD1
CASSYGTGREKLFF
TGTGCCAGCAGTTACGGGACAGGGCGCGAAAAACTGTTTTTT
>TRBJ1-3|.|TRBV7-3|.
CASSLVRLGHTGNTIYF
TGTGCCAGCAGCTTAGTCAGGTTAGGGCACACGGGAAACACCATATATTTT
>TRBJ1-6|once|TRBV2|.
CASSVRTVNSPLHF
TGTGCCAGCAGTGTCCGGACTGTTAATTCACCCCTCCACTTT
>TRBJ1-4|.|TRBV10-3|.
CAISERPAEKLFF
TGTGCCATCAGTGAAAGGCCAGCCGAAAAACTGTTTTTT
>TRBJ1-1|.|TRBV6-1|.
CASSDRRNTEAFF
TGTGCCAGCAGTGATAGGAGGAACACTGAAGCTTTCTTT
>TRBJ2-7|.|TRBV28|TRBD2
CASSVSGGGSYEQYF
TGTGCCAGCAGTGTTAGCGGGGGGGGCTCCTACGAGCAGTACTTC
>TRBJ2-1|.|TRBV7-9|TRBD1
CASSSTGARNRYEQFF
TGTGCCAGCAGCTCCACAGGGGCCCGCAATCGGTATGAGCAGTTCTTC
>TRBJ2-1|.|TRBV19|.
CASSIDWGRVRSEQFF
TGTGCCAGTAGTATAGATTGGGGACGAGTTCGTAGTGAGCAGTTCTTC
>TRBJ1-5|.|TRBV28|.
CASSLEDSRNQPQHF
TGTGCCAGCAGTTTAGAAGACAGCCGCAATCAGCCCCAGCATTTT
>TRBJ2-4|.|TRBV7-9|.
CASSLTGRQSSF
TGTGCCAGCAGCTTAACGGGGCGGCAGAGCTCCTTC
>TRBJ2-6|.|TRBV15|.
CATSRVASGANVLTF
TGTGCCACCAGCAGAGTGGCCTCTGGGGCCAACGTCCTGACTTTC
>TRBJ1-1|once|TRBV5-1|.
CASRYNTKTEAFF
TGCGCCAGCAGGTATAACACAAAAACTGAAGCTTTCTTT
>TRBJ2-2|.|TRBV7-7|TRBD1
CASSRTGVGGELFF
TGTGCCAGCAGCCGCACAGGGGTTGGCGGGGAGCTGTTTTTT
>TRBJ1-2|.|TRBV2|TRBD1
CASTTLTGFSGYTF
TGTGCCAGCACCACATTGACAGGGTTTAGTGGCTACACCTTC
>TRBJ1-4|.|TRBV9|TRBD1
CASSERTGATNEKLFF
TGTGCCAGCAGCGAAAGGACAGGTGCAACTAATGAAAAACTGTTTTTT
>TRBJ2-1|.|TRBV4-2|.
CASSQDLGQEQFF
TGTGCCAGCAGCCAAGATCTTGGACAAGAGCAGTTCTTC
>TRBJ2-7|.|TRBV4-1|.
CASSQDVAGYYEQYF
TGCGCCAGCAGCCAAGACGTGGCAGGGTACTACGAGCAGTACTTC
>TRBJ1-4|.|TRBV18|.
CASSRRQSTNEKLFF
TGTGCCAGCTCACGAAGACAGAGTACGAATGAAAAACTGTTTTTT
>TRBJ1-2|.|TRBV10-3|.
CAISESGTAYGYTF
TGTGCCATCAGTGAGTCGGGGACGGCGTATGGCTACACCTTC
>TRBJ1-6|few|TRBV11-2|TRBD1
CASRRQGNYNSPLHF
TGTGCCAGCAGGAGACAGGGCAATTATAATTCACCCCTCCACTTT
>TRBJ2-6|once|TRBV6-6|.
CASSSDSGANVLTF
TGTGCCAGCAGCTCAGACTCTGGGGCCAACGTCCTGACTTTC
>TRBJ1-4|.|TRBV7-9|.
CASSLARAVGSNEKLFF
TGTGCCAGCAGCTTAGCACGAGCAGTAGGGAGTAATGAAAAACTGTTTTTT
>TRBJ2-1|.|TRBV7-2|TRBD2
CASSLDRGLAGSYNEQFF
TGTGCCAGCAGCTTAGATCGGGGACTAGCGGGGAGCTACAATGAGCAGTTCTTC